The 27 T cell receptor beta chains below were found in one sample sequenced in a study of technical replicates of blood from a handful of donors. TCRdb keeps only in-frame clones here, not all; method: immunoSEQ multiplex PCR. The table has fewer than 60,000 clones, roughly 96% seen once; the top ten hold 3% to 3.5%. The sequenced sample was PBMCs. Every receptor here comes from a human donor in good health. Some clones in this sample may be carry-over from other donors' samples.

The chain joins TRBV4-3 to TRBJ2-7; D uncertain. Trimming took 3 bases from V and 6 from J, leaving 15 bases between them. CDR1 LGHNA and CDR2 YSLEER come from the germline V gene. CDR3 length equals 14 residues. In DNA, the CDR3 is TGCGCCAGCAGCCATCCGCCCGTAGCCTCCGAGCAGTACTTC. Translated, it gives CASSHPPVASEQYF.

The chain couples TRBV4-3 to TRBJ1-4; D ambiguous. V lost 0 bases and J 3 bases, leaving 17 bases between the germline ends. CDR1 is LGHNA and CDR2 is YSLEER in the germline V gene. The CDR3 is 18 residues long. The CDR3 region is CASSQDHGGLVANEKLFF. The CDR3 nucleotides read TGCGCCAGCAGCCAAGATCATGGAGGGCTTGTGGCTAATGAAAAACTGTTTTTT.

V gene TRBV4-3 combines with J gene TRBJ1-1; no firm D call. The CDR3 runs 17 residues. Trimming pared 0 bases from V and 0 bases from J, leaving 14 bases between. Germline V lookup: CDR1 LGHNA, CDR2 YSLEER. The CDR3 spells CASSQDMSGGMNTEAFF. In DNA, the CDR3 is TGCGCCAGCAGCCAAGATATGTCGGGCGGGATGAACACTGAAGCTTTCTTT.

The V gene is TRBV9, the J gene TRBJ1-4, with 9 bases matching TRBD1. Germline V gene lookup returns CDR1 SGDLS and CDR2 YYNGEE. This CDR3 region has 16 residues. V lost 3 bases and J lost 6; bases outside the gene matches: 9. CDR3 in DNA: TGTGCCAGCAGCGCCTCGACCGGGACAGGGTATGAAAAACTGTTTTTT. Translating gives CASSASTGTGYEKLFF.

The chain is built from TRBV7-8 and TRBJ1-1, with D unclear. CDR1 SGHVS and CDR2 FQNEAQ come from the germline V gene. The CDR3 is 14 residues long. V lost 2 bases, J lost 1 base, and 8 bases lay in between. CDR3 in DNA: TGTGCCAGCAGCTTAAACCCCAGGAACACTGAAGCTTTCTTT. Its protein product is CASSLNPRNTEAFF.

This sequence joins TRBV7-9 and TRBJ1-6; a weak D match, TRBD1 (5 bases). This CDR3 is built from 14 residues. Trimming pared 5 bases from V and 9 bases from J, leaving 14 bases between. The germline V gene encodes CDR1 SEHNR and CDR2 FQNEAQ (reference sequence). CDR3 DNA: TGTGCCAGCAGCAAGACAGTAGGCGGTTCACCCCTCCACTTT. Its translation is CASSKTVGGSPLHF.

The chain carries TRBV29-1 and TRBJ1-1; a possible D gene is TRBD1 (5 bases). V shed 5 bases and J shed 4 bases, with 20 bases lying between them. Germline V lookup: CDR1 SQVTM, CDR2 ANQGSEA. This CDR3 is 15 amino acids long. This chain's CDR3 is CSVQMGGIWGTEAFF. The CDR3 region has the DNA TGCAGCGTTCAAATGGGGGGGATTTGGGGCACTGAAGCTTTCTTT.

The gene calls are TRBV7-9 and TRBJ1-4, with 8 positions matching TRBD1. Trimming cost V 1 base and J 6 bases; bases outside gene matches: 4. The germline CDR1 and CDR2 sequences are SEHNR and FQNEAQ (reference sequence). The CDR3 runs 15 residues. Written as DNA, the CDR3 is TGTGCCAGCAGCTTAGTTGGGACAGGTTATGAAAAACTGTTTTTT. Amino acid sequence: CASSLVGTGYEKLFF.

The J gene is TRBJ2-1, the V gene TRBV30, with D unresolved. Trimming removed 2 bases at V and 4 bases at J, with 6 bases between. The germline V gene has CDR1 GTSNPN and CDR2 SVGIG (reference sequence). The CDR3 covers 12 residues. CDR3 nucleotide sequence: TGTGCCTGGAGTCCAAATTACAATGAGCAGTTCTTC. Its protein is CAWSPNYNEQFF. The whole variable domain, filled in from reference TRBV30 and TRBJ2-1, reads SQTIHQWPATLVQPVGSPLSLECTVEGTSNPNLYWYRQAAGRGLQLLFYSVGIGQISSEVPQNLSASRPQDRQFILSSKKLLLSDSGFYLCAWSPNYNEQFFGPGTRLTVL.

For the CDR3, the DNA is TGTGCCAGCAGTTTTAACCGGGACAGTCCTAATTTGGGTTCACCCCTCCACTTT. Translated, it gives CASSFNRDSPNLGSPLHF. The chain employs TRBV2 and TRBJ1-6, with TRBD1 matching 7 bases. Germline V CDR1 and CDR2: SNHLY, FYNNEI. This CDR3 has 18 amino acids. The trim removed 5 bases at V and 9 bases at J, leaving 19 bases unmatched.

The chain joins TRBV2 to TRBJ2-7; 10 nucleotides align to TRBD2. V was pared by 7 bases and J by 5 bases, with 2 bases of the junction left unmatched. This CDR3 has 12 amino acids. Looked up from germline, CDR1 is SNHLY and CDR2 is FYNNEI. The CDR3 sequence is CASTAGGHEQYF. In DNA, the CDR3 is TGTGCCAGCACAGCGGGGGGGCACGAGCAGTACTTC.

A word on this clone: Different DNA sequences within this sample yield the same CDR3. This rearrangement joins TRBV9 to TRBJ2-7; 9 nucleotides line up with TRBD1. J lost 4 bases, V lost 2 bases, and 4 bases had no gene match. The CDR3 totals 14 residues. In germline, CDR1 is SGDLS, CDR2 YYNGEE. The CDR3 here is CASSVGTGTYEQYF. The CDR3 DNA follows: TGTGCCAGCAGCGTTGGGACAGGGACGTACGAGCAGTACTTC.

This chain joins TRBV7-8 and TRBJ2-3; no reliable D call. V was trimmed by 5 bases and J by 5 bases, leaving 8 bases between them. Germline V CDR1 and CDR2: SGHVS, FQNEAQ. The length of the CDR3 is 12 residues. CDR3: CASSRVRDTQYF. The CDR3 DNA is TGTGCCAGCAGCCGAGTAAGAGATACGCAGTATTTT.

V and J are TRBV19 and TRBJ1-1; 10 positions agree with TRBD1. Trimming cost V 7 bases and J 1 base; bases outside gene matches: 6. This CDR3 contains 15 residues. Per germline, CDR1 LNHDA and CDR2 SQIVND (reference sequence). The CDR3 is CASNDRDRGNTEAFF. Written as DNA, the CDR3 is TGTGCCAGTAATGACCGGGACAGGGGGAACACTGAAGCTTTCTTT. The variable domain in full, with the rest retrieved from reference TRBV19 and TRBJ1-1, is DGGITQSPKYLFRKEGQNVTLSCEQNLNHDAMYWYRQDPGQGLRLIYYSQIVNDFQKGDIAEGYSVSREKKESFPLTVTSAQKNPTAFYLCASNDRDRGNTEAFFGQGTRLTVV.

A note on this clone: Within the sample, other DNA sequences also encode this same CDR3. The V gene is TRBV6-6, the J gene TRBJ1-3, with a possible D match to TRBD1 (6 bases). V was trimmed by 5 bases and J by 1 base, leaving 12 bases between them. This CDR3 region has 15 residues. The germline V gene has CDR1 MNHNY and CDR2 SVGAGI (reference sequence). CDR3 amino acids: CASSLTGTSGNTIYF. The DNA of the CDR3 is TGTGCCAGCAGTCTAACAGGGACGTCTGGAAACACCATATATTTT.

This clone was counted once. This chain uses TRBV5-8 with TRBJ2-3; D might be TRBD2 (6 bases). The germline CDR1 and CDR2 sequences are SGHTS and YDEGEE. This CDR3 has 17 amino acids. Trimming left V 5 bases short and J 2 bases short, with 21 bases between. The DNA for the CDR3 is TGTGCCAGCAGAGATTTTTCGGCTAGCGAAATCACAGATACGCAGTATTTT. Amino acids: CASRDFSASEITDTQYF.

The gene calls are TRBV7-2 and TRBJ2-1, with 11 bases aligning to TRBD2. The trim removed 4 bases at V and 6 bases at J, leaving 2 bases unmatched. CDR3 length: 14 amino acids. The germline gives CDR1 SGHTA, CDR2 FQGNSA. In nucleotides, the CDR3 is TGTGCCAGCAGCTCGACTAGCGGGACCAATGAGCAGTTCTTC. It encodes CASSSTSGTNEQFF. Together with reference TRBV7-2 and TRBJ2-1, the CDR3 gives the full variable domain: GAGVSQSPSNKVTEKGKDVELRCDPISGHTALYWYRQSLGQGLEFLIYFQGNSAPDKSGLPSDRFSAERTGGSVSTLTIQRTQQEDSAVYLCASSSTSGTNEQFFGPGTRLTVL.

A word on this clone: An end of the junction does not agree with germline; a read error may underlie this. J is TRBJ1-4 and V is TRBV30; 7 nucleotides match TRBD1. CDR1 and CDR2 from the germline V gene are GTSNPN and SVGIG (reference sequence). This CDR3 comprises 13 residues. CDR3 nucleotides: TGTGCCTGGAGCTTATCGGAAGCCGGACAGGCACTTTTT. Translation: CAWSLSEAGQALF.

The CDR3 protein is CASSPRTGLGPGEQYF. In DNA, the CDR3 is TGCGCCAGCAGCCCCCGGACAGGGTTGGGGCCTGGCGAGCAGTACTTC. The chain has TRBV4-3 and TRBJ2-7; the match to TRBD1 covers 8 bases. This CDR3 has 16 residues. The J segment lost 6 bases and the V segment lost 4 bases, leaving 14 bases of the junction unmatched. Germline CDR1 reads LGHNA; CDR2 reads YSLEER.

For this clone: Other nucleotide sequences in the sample specify the same CDR3. This chain uses TRBV5-1 with TRBJ2-5; D is unclear. The V end lost 0 bases, the J end lost 4 bases, and 4 bases lay between the germline ends. Germline V CDR1 and CDR2: SGHRS, YFSETQ. The CDR3 contains 12 residues. The CDR3 nucleotides are TGCGCCAGCAGCTTGGCGGTAGAGACCCAGTACTTC. Translated: CASSLAVETQYF. Drawing the rest from reference TRBV5-1 and TRBJ2-5, the complete variable domain is KAGVTQTPRYLIKTRGQQVTLSCSPISGHRSVSWYQQTPGQGLQFLFEYFSETQRNKGNFPGRFSGRQFSNSRSEMNVSTLELGDSALYLCASSLAVETQYFGPGTRLLVL.

V gene TRBV7-2 combines with J gene TRBJ2-7, with D unresolved. This CDR3 contains 13 residues. V shed 1 base and J shed 3 bases, with 7 bases lying between them. CDR1 is SGHTA, CDR2 FQGNSA, per germline. As DNA, the CDR3 is TGTGCCAGCAGCTTAGGTCGGTACTACGAGCAGTACTTC. It encodes CASSLGRYYEQYF.

The sample holds one count of this clone. The chain is built from TRBV2 and TRBJ2-1, with 7 bases matching TRBD2. V lost 8 bases, J lost 8 bases, and 9 bases stayed unmatched. Germline V gene sequence: CDR1 SNHLY, CDR2 FYNNEI. The CDR3 is 13 residues long. CDR3 amino acids: CASAGEGFHEQFF. The DNA for the CDR3 is TGTGCCAGCGCGGGAGAAGGTTTCCATGAGCAGTTCTTC.

This clone showed up just once. This chain joins TRBV11-3 and TRBJ2-2; TRBD2 matches 13 bases. In germline, CDR1 is SGHNT, CDR2 YENEEA. Losses at the gene ends were 5 bases for V and 6 bases for J; bases not matched to a gene: 3. The CDR3 runs 15 residues. In nucleotides, the CDR3 is TGTGCCAGCAGCGTGACTAGCGGGGGGCCCGGGGAGCTGTTTTTT. Translating gives CASSVTSGGPGELFF. The whole variable domain, remainder taken from reference TRBV11-3 and TRBJ2-2, is EAGVVQSPRYKIIEKKQPVAFWCNPISGHNTLYWYLQNLGQGPELLIRYENEEAVDDSQLPKDRFSAERLKGVDSTLKIQPAELGDSAVYLCASSVTSGGPGELFFGEGSRLTVL.

The V gene is TRBV19, the J gene TRBJ1-3; D is unclear. The ends were cut back, 10 bases at V and 4 bases at J, with 14 bases in the middle. Germline V CDR1 and CDR2: LNHDA, SQIVND (reference sequence). The CDR3 extends over 13 amino acids. The CDR3 reads CATSPAGGNTIYF. CDR3 in DNA: TGTGCCACTTCTCCCGCAGGAGGAAACACCATATATTTT.

The J gene is TRBJ2-7, the V gene TRBV19, with D maybe TRBD2 (6 bases). V lost 1 base, J lost 5 bases, and 9 bases lay in between. Germline lookup yields CDR1 LNHDA and CDR2 SQIVND (reference sequence). This CDR3 spans 13 amino acids. The CDR3 loop reads CASSIGRGNEQYF. The CDR3 region has the DNA TGTGCCAGTAGTATAGGGAGGGGCAACGAGCAGTACTTC.

The rearrangement links TRBV5-1 to TRBJ2-7, with 8 bases aligning to TRBD2. The V segment lost 0 bases and the J segment 3 bases; nucleotides outside the gene matches: 8. The CDR3 is 16 amino acids. Germline assignment: CDR1 SGHRS and CDR2 YFSETQ. The CDR3 region is CASSLAGGLGSYEQYF. CDR3 sequence (DNA): TGCGCCAGCAGCTTGGCTGGGGGACTAGGGAGCTACGAGCAGTACTTC.

The chain joins TRBV7-9 to TRBJ1-1; D is perhaps TRBD1 (5 bases). Trimming stripped 3 bases from V and 4 bases from J, with 18 bases between. Germline CDR1 is SEHNR and CDR2 is FQNEAQ (reference sequence). The CDR3 is 16 amino acids. CDR3 coding DNA: TGTGCCAGCAGCTTTAGGGACGGGGGGGGAGGCACTGAAGCTTTCTTT. Residues: CASSFRDGGGGTEAFF.